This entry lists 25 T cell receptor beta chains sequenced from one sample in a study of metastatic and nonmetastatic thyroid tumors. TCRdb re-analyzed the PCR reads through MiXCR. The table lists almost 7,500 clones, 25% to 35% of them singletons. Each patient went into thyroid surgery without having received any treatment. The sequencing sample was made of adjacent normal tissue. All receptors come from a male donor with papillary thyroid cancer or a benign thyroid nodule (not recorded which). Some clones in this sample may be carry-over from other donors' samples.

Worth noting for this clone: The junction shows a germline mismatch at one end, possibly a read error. As DNA, the CDR3 is TGTGCCAGCAGTACCGAATTCAGGGGGGCCACTGAAGATTTATTT. It is translated as CASSTEFRGATEDLF. The rearrangement joins TRBV6-2 or TRBV6-3 to TRBJ1-1, with 7 bases that match TRBD1. This CDR3 has 15 amino acids. Germline CDR1 reads MNHEY; CDR2 reads SVGEGT.

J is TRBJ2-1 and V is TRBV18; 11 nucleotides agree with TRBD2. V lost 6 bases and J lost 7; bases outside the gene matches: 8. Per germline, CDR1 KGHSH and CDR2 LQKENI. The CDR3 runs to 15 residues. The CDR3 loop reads CASSPTSGSKNEQFF. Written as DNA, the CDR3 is TGTGCCAGCTCTCCTACTAGCGGGAGTAAAAATGAGCAGTTCTTC.

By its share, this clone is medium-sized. The CDR3 loop is CASGTGQGLYEQYF. As DNA, the CDR3 is TGTGCTAGTGGGACCGGACAGGGGCTCTACGAGCAGTACTTC. J is TRBJ2-7 and V is TRBV12-5; 9 bases agree with TRBD1. The CDR3 runs 14 residues. The germline V gene encodes CDR1 LGHNT and CDR2 FRNRAP. The J segment lost 3 bases and the V segment lost 6 bases, leaving 6 bases of the junction unmatched.

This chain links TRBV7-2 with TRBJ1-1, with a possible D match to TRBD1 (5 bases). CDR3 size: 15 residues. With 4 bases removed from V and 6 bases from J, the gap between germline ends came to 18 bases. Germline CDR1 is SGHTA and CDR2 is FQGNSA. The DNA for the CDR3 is TGTGCCAGCAGCTCCCGGGACGGGGGAGTGTCTGAAGCTTTCTTT. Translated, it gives CASSSRDGGVSEAFF.

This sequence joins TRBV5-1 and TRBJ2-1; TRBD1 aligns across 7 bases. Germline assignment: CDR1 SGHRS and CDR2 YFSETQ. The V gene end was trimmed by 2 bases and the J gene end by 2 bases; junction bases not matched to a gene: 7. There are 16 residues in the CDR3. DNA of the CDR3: TGCGCCAGCAGCTTTTTCCGGGACAGTACCTACAATGAGCAGTTCTTC. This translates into CASSFFRDSTYNEQFF.

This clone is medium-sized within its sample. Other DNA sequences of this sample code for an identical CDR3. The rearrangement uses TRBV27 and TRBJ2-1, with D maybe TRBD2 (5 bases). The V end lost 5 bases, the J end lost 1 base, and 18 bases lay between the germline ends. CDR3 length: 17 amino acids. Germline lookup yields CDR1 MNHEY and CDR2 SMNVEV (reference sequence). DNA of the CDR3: TGTGCCAGCAGTAGCGGCGCCGGCCCGGGGTCCTACAATGAGCAGTTCTTC. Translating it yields CASSSGAGPGSYNEQFF.

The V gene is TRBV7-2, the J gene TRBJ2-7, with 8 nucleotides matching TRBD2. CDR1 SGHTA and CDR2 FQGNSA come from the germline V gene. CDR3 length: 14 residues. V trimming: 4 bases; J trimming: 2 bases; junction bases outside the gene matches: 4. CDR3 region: CASSSSGGPYEQYF. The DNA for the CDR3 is TGTGCCAGCAGCTCCTCGGGGGGGCCCTACGAGCAGTACTTC.

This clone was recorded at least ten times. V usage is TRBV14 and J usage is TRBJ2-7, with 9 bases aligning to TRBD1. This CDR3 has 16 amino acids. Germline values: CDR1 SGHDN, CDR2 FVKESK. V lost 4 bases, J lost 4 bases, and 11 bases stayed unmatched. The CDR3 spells CASSRLGDRVRYEQYF. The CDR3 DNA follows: TGTGCCAGCAGCCGCCTAGGGGACAGGGTTAGGTACGAGCAGTACTTC. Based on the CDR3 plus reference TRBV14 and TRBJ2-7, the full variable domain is EAGVTQFPSHSVIEKGQTVTLRCDPISGHDNLYWYRRVMGKEIKFLLHFVKESKQDESGMPNNRFLAERTGGTYSTLKVQPAELEDSGVYFCASSRLGDRVRYEQYFGPGTRLTVT.

CDR3 in amino acids: CASSRRQGAGQPQHF. The CDR3 DNA is TGTGCCAGCAGTCGTAGACAGGGGGCAGGTCAGCCCCAGCATTTT. V gene TRBV7-2 combines with J gene TRBJ1-5; 10 bases are a match to TRBD1. V trimming: 6 bases; J trimming: 6 bases; junction bases outside the gene matches: 8. From germline, CDR1 is SGHTA and CDR2 FQGNSA. The CDR3 spans 15 residues.

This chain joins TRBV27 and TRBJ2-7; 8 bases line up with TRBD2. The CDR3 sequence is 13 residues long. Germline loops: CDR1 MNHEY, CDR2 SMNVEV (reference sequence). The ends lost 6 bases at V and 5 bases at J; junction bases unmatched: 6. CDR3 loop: CASRTSALHEQYF. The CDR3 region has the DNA TGTGCCAGCAGGACTAGCGCCCTCCACGAGCAGTACTTC.

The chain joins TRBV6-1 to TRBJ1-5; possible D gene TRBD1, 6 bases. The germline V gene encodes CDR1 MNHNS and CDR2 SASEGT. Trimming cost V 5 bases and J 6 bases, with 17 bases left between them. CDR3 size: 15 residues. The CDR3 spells CASSTSPTGAQPQHF. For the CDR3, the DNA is TGTGCCAGCAGTACGTCCCCGACAGGCGCTCAGCCCCAGCATTTT.

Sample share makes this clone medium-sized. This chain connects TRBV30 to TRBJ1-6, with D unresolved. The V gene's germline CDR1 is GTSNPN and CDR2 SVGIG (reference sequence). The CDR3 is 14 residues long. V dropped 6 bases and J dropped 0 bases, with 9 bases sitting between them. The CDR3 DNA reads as TGTGCCTGCGTCAGTGGCTCCTATAATTCACCCCTCCACTTT. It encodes CACVSGSYNSPLHF.

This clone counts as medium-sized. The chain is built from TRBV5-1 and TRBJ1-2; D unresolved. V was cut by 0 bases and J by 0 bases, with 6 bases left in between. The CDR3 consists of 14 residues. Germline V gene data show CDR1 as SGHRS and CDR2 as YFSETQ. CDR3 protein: CASSLGPANYGYTF. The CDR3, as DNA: TGCGCCAGCAGCTTGGGTCCAGCTAACTATGGCTACACCTTC.

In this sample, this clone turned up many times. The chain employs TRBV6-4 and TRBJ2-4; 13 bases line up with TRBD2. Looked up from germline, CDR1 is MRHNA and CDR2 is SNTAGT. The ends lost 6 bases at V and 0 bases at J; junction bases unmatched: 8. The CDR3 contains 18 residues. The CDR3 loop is CASSGLAGDILAKNIQYF. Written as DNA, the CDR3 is TGTGCCAGCAGCGGACTAGCGGGAGACATTCTAGCCAAAAACATTCAGTACTTC.

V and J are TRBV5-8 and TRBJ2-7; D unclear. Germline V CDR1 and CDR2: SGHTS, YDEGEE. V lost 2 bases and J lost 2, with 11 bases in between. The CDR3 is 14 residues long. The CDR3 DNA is TGTGCCAGCAGCTTTCGCGGCTTCACCTACGAGCAGTACTTC. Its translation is CASSFRGFTYEQYF. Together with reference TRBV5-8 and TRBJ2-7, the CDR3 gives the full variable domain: EAGVTQSPTHLIKTRGQQATLRCSPISGHTSVYWYQQALGLGLQFLLWYDEGEERNRGNFPPRFSGRQFPNYSSELNVNALELEDSALYLCASSFRGFTYEQYFGPGTRLTVT.

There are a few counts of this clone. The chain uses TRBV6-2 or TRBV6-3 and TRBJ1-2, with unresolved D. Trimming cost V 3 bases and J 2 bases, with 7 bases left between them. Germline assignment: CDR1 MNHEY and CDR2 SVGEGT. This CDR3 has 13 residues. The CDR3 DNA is TGTGCCAGCAGTTATGGATTCAACTATGGCTACACCTTC. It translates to CASSYGFNYGYTF.

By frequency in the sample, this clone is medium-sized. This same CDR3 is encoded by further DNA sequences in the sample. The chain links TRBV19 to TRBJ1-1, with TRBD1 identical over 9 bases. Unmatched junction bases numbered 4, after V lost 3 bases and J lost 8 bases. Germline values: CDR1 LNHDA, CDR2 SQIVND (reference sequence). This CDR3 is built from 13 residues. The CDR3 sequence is CASSITGTGEAFF. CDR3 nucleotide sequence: TGTGCCAGTAGTATCACCGGGACAGGGGAAGCTTTCTTT.

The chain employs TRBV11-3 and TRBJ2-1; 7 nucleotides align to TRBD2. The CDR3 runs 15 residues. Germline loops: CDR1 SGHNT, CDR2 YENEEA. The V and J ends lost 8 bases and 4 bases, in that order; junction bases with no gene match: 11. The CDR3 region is CASGPGLPRYNEQFF. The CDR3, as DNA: TGTGCCAGCGGCCCGGGACTACCTAGATACAATGAGCAGTTCTTC.

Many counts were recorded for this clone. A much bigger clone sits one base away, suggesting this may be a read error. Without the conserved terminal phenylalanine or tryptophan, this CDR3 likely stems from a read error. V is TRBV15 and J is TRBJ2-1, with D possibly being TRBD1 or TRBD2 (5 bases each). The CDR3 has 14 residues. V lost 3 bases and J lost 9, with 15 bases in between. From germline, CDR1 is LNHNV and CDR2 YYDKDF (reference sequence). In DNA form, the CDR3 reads TGTGCCACCAGCAGGGGGACGGAGGTCAGTGAGCAGTTCCTC. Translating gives CATSRGTEVSEQFL.

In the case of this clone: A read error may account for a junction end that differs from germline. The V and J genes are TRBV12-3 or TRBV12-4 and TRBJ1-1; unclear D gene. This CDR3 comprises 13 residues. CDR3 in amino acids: CASSFQRNTEAFF. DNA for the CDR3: TGTGCTAGCAGTTTTCAGAGAAACACTGAAGCTTTCTTT.

The CDR3 DNA follows: TGCAGTGCTGAGACTGGGTGGCCCTACGAGCAGTACTTC. Translated, it gives CSAETGWPYEQYF. This chain connects TRBV20-1 to TRBJ2-7; D remains ambiguous. Trimming left V 5 bases short and J 2 bases short, with 13 bases between. CDR3 length equals 13 residues. Germline V gene sequence: CDR1 DFQATT, CDR2 SNEGSKA (reference sequence).

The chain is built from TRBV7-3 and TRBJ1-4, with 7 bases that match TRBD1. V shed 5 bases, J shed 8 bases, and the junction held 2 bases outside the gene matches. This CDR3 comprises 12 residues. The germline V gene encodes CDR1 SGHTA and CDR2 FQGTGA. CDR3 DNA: TGTGCCAGCAGCCAGGGGGTGGAAAAACTGTTTTTT. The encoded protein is CASSQGVEKLFF.

The CDR3 DNA reads TGTGCCAGCGGAGGACAGGAGGACTACGAGCAGTACTTC. Translation gives CASGGQEDYEQYF. This chain connects TRBV2 to TRBJ2-7; 7 positions match TRBD1. From germline, CDR1 is SNHLY and CDR2 FYNNEI. The CDR3 runs to 13 residues. The J segment lost 3 bases and the V segment lost 8 bases, leaving 7 bases of the junction unmatched.

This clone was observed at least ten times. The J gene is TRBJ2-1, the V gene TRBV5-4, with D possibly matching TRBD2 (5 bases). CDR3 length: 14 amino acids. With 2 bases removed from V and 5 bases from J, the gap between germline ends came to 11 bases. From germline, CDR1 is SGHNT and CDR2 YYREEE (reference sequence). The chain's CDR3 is CASSLQTIHNEQFF. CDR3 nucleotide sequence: TGTGCCAGCAGCTTACAGACTATCCACAATGAGCAGTTCTTC.

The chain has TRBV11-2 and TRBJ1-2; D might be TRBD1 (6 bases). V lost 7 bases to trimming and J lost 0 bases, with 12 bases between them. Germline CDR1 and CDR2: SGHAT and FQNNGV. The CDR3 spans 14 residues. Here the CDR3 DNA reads TGTGCCAGCAAGGGGGGCCCCACTAACTATGGCTACACCTTC. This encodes CASKGGPTNYGYTF.